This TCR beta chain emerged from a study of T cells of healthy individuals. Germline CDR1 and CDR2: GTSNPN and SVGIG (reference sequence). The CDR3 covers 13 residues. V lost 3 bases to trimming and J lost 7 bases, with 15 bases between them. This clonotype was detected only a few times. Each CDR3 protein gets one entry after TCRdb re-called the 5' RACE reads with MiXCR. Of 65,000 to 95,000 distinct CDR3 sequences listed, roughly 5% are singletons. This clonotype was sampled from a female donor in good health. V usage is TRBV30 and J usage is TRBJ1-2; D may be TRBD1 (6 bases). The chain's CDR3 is CAWRGRGPLGYTF. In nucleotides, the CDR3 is TGTGCCTGGAGGGGCAGGGGCCCCCTTGGCTACACCTTC. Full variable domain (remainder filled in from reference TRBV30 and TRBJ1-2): SQTIHQWPATLVQPVGSPLSLECTVEGTSNPNLYWYRQAAGRGLQLLFYSVGIGQISSEVPQNLSASRPQDRQFILSSKKLLLSDSGFYLCAWRGRGPLGYTFGSGTRLTVV.